This passage covers 25 T cell receptor beta chains from one sample sequenced in a study of CD8+ T cells in alopecia areata. Extracted RNA was reverse transcribed, and the resulting cDNA served as sequencing template. Clones were read by immunoSEQ multiplex PCR, and TCRdb kept only the in-frame ones, dropping some. Recorded here are around 290,000 clones, none singletons. Markers used for sorting pooled cutaneous lymph node cells were CD4, CD8alpha, NKG2D, NKG2ACE and others. Sequenced material: CD4+ T cells sorted from a lymph node. These TCRs come from a C3H/HeJ mouse with alopecia areata. The MHC haplotype of the strain is H2-k.

This clone was found a few times. Mouse gene names and germline throughout. The read finishes 4 residues shy of the CDR3 end, and the germline J gene is used to complete it. This rearrangement joins TRBV13-3 to TRBJ2-1; weak D call: TRBD2 (7 bases). CDR3 length: 14 residues. Per germline, CDR1 NNHDY and CDR2 SYVADS. The sequenced CDR3 bases are TGTGCCAGGTCTAAATGGGGGGCGCTGGCT. It is translated as CARSKWGALA. The entire CDR3 is CARSKWGALAEQFF.

Regarding this clone: These gene names are mouse names. The read is 4 residues too short to cover the CDR3 end, so that end is filled in from the germline J gene. Other DNA sequences from this sample encode an identical CDR3 as well. The chain joins TRBV13-2 to TRBJ2-3; TRBD2 aligns across 8 bases. The CDR3 covers 15 residues. Looked up from germline, CDR1 is NNHNN and CDR2 is SYGAGS (reference sequence). The V segment lost 5 bases and the J segment 0 bases; nucleotides outside the gene matches: 5. CDR3 bases read: TGTGCCAGCGGCGGACTGGGAACTAGTGCAGAA. It specifies CASGGLGTSAE. The entire CDR3 protein is CASGGLGTSAETLYF.

As concerns this clone: The genes and germline here are from mouse. The CDR3 end falls 4 residues outside the read, so it is completed with the germline J gene. This chain joins TRBV13-2 and TRBJ1-2; D remains unclear. The CDR3 length is 13 residues. Germline values: CDR1 NNHNN, CDR2 SYGAGS (reference sequence). V dropped 0 bases and J dropped 4 bases, with 7 bases sitting between them. The CDR3 loop reads CASGDAGLSDYTF. The CDR3 bases that were read are TGTGCCAGCGGTGATGCTGGGCTCTCC.

This clone was observed a few times. All gene names here are mouse names. Other DNA variants within this sample encode the same CDR3. CDR3 amino acids: CASSIPGQYEQYF. The CDR3 bases that were read are TGTGCCAGCAGTATACCCGGACAATAT. This chain joins TRBV19 and TRBJ2-7; D is possibly TRBD1 (5 bases). Read data end 4 residues before the CDR3 end; the end is taken from the germline J gene. The germline CDR1 and CDR2 sequences are FNHDT and SITEND (reference sequence). This CDR3 has 13 residues.

On this clone itself: Genes and germline come from the mouse. With the read ending 3 residues before the CDR3 end, the germline J gene is used to fill in that end. The chain has TRBV1 and TRBJ1-6; 7 bases are a match to TRBD1. TRBJ1-6 is recorded as an ORF, its role being uncertain. The junction had 4 bases not matched to a gene; V was cut back by 8 bases and J by 0 bases. The CDR3 has 15 residues. Per germline, CDR1 NSQYPW and CDR2 LRSPGD (reference sequence). CDR3 in amino acids: CTCRDSLSYNSPLYF. The CDR3 DNA, read in part, is TGCACCTGCCGGGACAGCCTTTCCTATAATTCGCCC.

This clone occurred a few times. The gene symbols are mouse symbols. The CDR3 extends 4 residues past the end of the read, so its final part is completed from the germline J gene. J is TRBJ2-7 and V is TRBV1, with a possible D match to TRBD2 (5 bases). Trimming stripped 1 base from V and 2 bases from J, with 6 bases between. Germline assignment: CDR1 NSQYPW and CDR2 LRSPGD (reference sequence). This CDR3 has 13 residues. CDR3: CTCSAAGPYEQYF. The covered CDR3 bases are TGCACCTGCAGTGCAGCTGGGCCCTAT.

This clone was seen more than once but under ten times. All gene names here are mouse names. The read ends 4 residues early relative to the CDR3; the germline J gene fills the gap. V is TRBV19 and J is TRBJ2-2, with D possibly being TRBD2 (6 bases). Trimming left V 2 bases short and J 5 bases short, with 13 bases between. This CDR3 comprises 15 residues. Germline V lookup: CDR1 FNHDT, CDR2 SITEND (reference sequence). The DNA read from the CDR3 is TGTGCCAGCAGTATTACTGCTGGGGTTACCGGG. Its translation is CASSITAGVTG. The complete CDR3 sequence is CASSITAGVTGQLYF.

With respect to this clone: Germline and genes here are mouse. The observed sequence ends 4 residues before the CDR3 terminus, with the missing tail filled in from the germline J gene. The chain recombines TRBV13-2 with TRBJ2-5; D is possibly TRBD1 (5 bases). Trimming took 0 bases from V and 3 from J, leaving 8 bases between them. This CDR3 is built from 14 residues. CDR1 is NNHNN, CDR2 SYGAGS, per germline (reference sequence). CDR3 DNA (partial): TGTGCCAGCGGTGATGCACACAGGCAAGAC. It is translated as CASGDAHRQD. From start to end, the CDR3 is CASGDAHRQDTQYF.

This clone was counted only a few times. Mouse germline and gene names are used. Read sequence stops 4 residues before the CDR3 end, and the germline J gene provides the missing end. The chain joins TRBV1 to TRBJ1-2; TRBD1 matches 8 bases. This CDR3 contains 15 residues. Germline assignment: CDR1 NSQYPW and CDR2 LRSPGD (reference sequence). Trimming removed 0 bases from V and 4 bases from J; junction bases left unmatched: 4. CDR3 protein: CTCSADPGGGSDYTF. The sequenced part of the CDR3 DNA is TGCACCTGCAGTGCAGATCCAGGGGGCGGCTCC. The full variable domain, completed using reference TRBV1 and TRBJ1-2, is VTLLEQNPRWRLVPRGQAVNLRCILKNSQYPWMSWYQQDLQKQLQWLFTLRSPGDKEVKSLPGADYLATRVTDTELRLQVANMSQGRTLYCTCSADPGGGSDYTFGSGTRLLVI.

This clone was observed a few times. Each gene name is a mouse one. Read sequence stops 4 residues before the CDR3 end, and the germline J gene provides the missing end. V usage is TRBV13-1 and J usage is TRBJ2-5, with 10 positions matching TRBD1. Germline V gives CDR1 NSHNY, CDR2 SYGAGN. This CDR3 has 14 amino acids. The CDR3 protein is CASSMGQGKDTQYF. The part of the CDR3 DNA that was read is TGTGCCAGCAGTATGGGACAGGGGAAAGAC.

Comment on this clone: The genes are named according to mouse. The read terminates 4 residues ahead of where the CDR3 ends, so the germline J gene completes it. The J gene is TRBJ2-5, the V gene TRBV31; 10 bases fit TRBD2. Germline CDR1 and CDR2: GKSSPN and SITVG. This CDR3 spans 13 amino acids. CDR3 residues: CAWAGGAQDTQYF. The sequenced part of the CDR3 DNA is TGTGCCTGGGCTGGGGGGGCGCAGGAC.

This clone came up a few times. Genes here carry mouse names. The read ends 4 residues early relative to the CDR3; the germline J gene fills the gap. This same CDR3 is encoded by further DNA sequences in the sample. The chain couples TRBV31 to TRBJ2-1, with 7 bases that match TRBD2. CDR1 and CDR2 from the germline V gene are GKSSPN and SITVG. The length of the CDR3 is 14 residues. With 0 bases clipped from V and 1 base from J, the junction kept 0 bases outside the gene matches. The CDR3 loop is CAWSLTGNYAEQFF. CDR3 DNA, as far as it was read: TGTGCCTGGAGTCTGACTGGGAACTATGCT.

In its sample, this clone was seen many times. Gene names are mouse gene names. CDR3 loop: CASSTAIQDTQYF. Partial CDR3 DNA: TGTGCTAGCAGTACAGCGATCCAAGAC. The chain uses TRBV17 and TRBJ2-5; no clear D gene. The read ends 4 residues before the CDR3 terminus; that terminus is restored from the germline J gene. The CDR3 length is 13 residues. V was cut by 4 bases and J by 2 bases, with 7 bases left in between. In germline, CDR1 is MNHDT, CDR2 YYDKIL.

This clone was seen only a few times. Mouse gene names apply. The read comes to an end 4 residues before the CDR3 does, leaving the germline J gene to fill in the end. The sample holds other DNA sequences that translate to the same CDR3. V and J are TRBV13-2 and TRBJ2-5, with D possibly TRBD1 on 6 matching bases. Germline loops: CDR1 NNHNN, CDR2 SYGAGS (reference sequence). Trimming cost V 2 bases and J 0 bases, with 7 bases left between them. The CDR3 has 14 amino acids. The CDR3 loop reads CASGEGTNQDTQYF. CDR3 DNA (partial): TGTGCCAGCGGTGAGGGGACAAACCAAGAC.

Notes on this clone: The gene names given are mouse names. The sequenced part of the CDR3 DNA is TGTGCCAGCAGCCTTGGGGGGGCGTTTTATGCT. As protein: CASSLGGAFYA. Given in full, the CDR3 is CASSLGGAFYAEQFF. The chain carries TRBV19 and TRBJ2-1; TRBD2 aligns across 9 bases. The CDR3 extends 4 residues past the end of the read, so its final part is completed from the germline J gene. V dropped 5 bases and J dropped 4; count of bases not matched to a gene: 7. CDR3 length: 15 residues. The germline gives CDR1 FNHDT, CDR2 SITEND (reference sequence).

This clone has just a few counts. Here the gene names and germline are mouse. The DNA ends 4 residues before the CDR3 does, and the rest of the CDR3 is filled in from the germline J gene. The chain combines TRBV14 with TRBJ2-5, with a weak D call TRBD1 (5 bases). Germline V gene sequence: CDR1 SGHDT, CDR2 FRDEAV. The CDR3 sequence is 14 residues long. This CDR3 is CASSSTAAIDTQYF. The covered CDR3 bases are TGTGCCAGCAGTTCGACAGCGGCGATCGAC.

As regards this clone: The gene names given are mouse names. With the read ending 4 residues before the CDR3 end, the germline J gene is used to fill in that end. Other DNA sequences in the same sample also yield this CDR3. V usage is TRBV19 and J usage is TRBJ1-2, with D tentatively TRBD1 (5 bases). The germline CDR1 and CDR2 sequences are FNHDT and SITEND (reference sequence). This CDR3 has 14 amino acids. The ends were cut back, 2 bases at V and 0 bases at J, with 8 bases in the middle. The covered CDR3 bases are TGTGCCAGCAGTATTAGGGGTGCAAACTCC. Its translation is CASSIRGANS. The entire CDR3 protein reads CASSIRGANSDYTF.

Comment on this clone: The junction departs from germline at one end; a sequencing error may be responsible. Gene names and germline match the mouse. Incomplete CDR3 DNA: TGTGCCAGCAGTTACAGGGTAAACACCGGG. As protein: CASSYRVNTG. The whole CDR3 sequence is CASSYRVNTGQLYF. The chain joins TRBV17 to TRBJ2-2; weak D call: TRBD1 (6 bases). The CDR3 is cut off 4 residues early in the read; its end comes from the germline J gene. CDR1 is MNHDT and CDR2 is YYDKIL in the germline V gene. CDR3 length: 14 residues.

With respect to this clone: Gene and germline names: mouse. From the germline J gene comes the end of the CDR3, since the read stops 4 residues before it. The same CDR3 also results from other DNA sequences found in this sample. The chain carries TRBV13-3 and TRBJ2-2, with D tentatively TRBD1 (5 bases). Germline loops: CDR1 NNHDY, CDR2 SYVADS. The CDR3 extends over 15 amino acids. Trimming took off 0 bases at V and 1 base at J, with 7 bases between the two ends. The sequenced CDR3 bases are TGTGCCAGCAGTGATGGGCAGGGAAACACCGGG. Its translation: CASSDGQGNTG. The whole CDR3 sequence reads CASSDGQGNTGQLYF.

A few counts support this clone. A much larger clone lies a single base off, so this may be a read error. Here the gene names and germline are mouse. The read stops 4 residues short of the end of the CDR3; the missing end is completed from the germline J gene. The V and J genes are TRBV13-3 and TRBJ2-3, with D hard to call. Trimming cost V 0 bases and J 1 base, with 3 bases left between them. The CDR3 runs 13 residues. The germline V gene has CDR1 NNHDY and CDR2 SYVADS. CDR3 sequence: CASSDAGAETLYF. CDR3 DNA, as far as it was read: TGTGCCAGCAGTGATGCAGGTGCAGAA.

This clone was counted only a few times. A read error is possible here, since a much larger clone lies one base away. Mouse gene names and germline throughout. Sequencing ends 4 residues short of the CDR3 end; the germline J gene provides the rest. V and J are TRBV29 and TRBJ2-7; 7 bases match TRBD1. Germline CDR1 MSHET, CDR2 SYDVDS. This CDR3 contains 12 residues. CDR3 DNA, as far as it was read: TGTGCTAGCAGTGAACAGGGGTAT. It encodes CASSEQGY. The whole CDR3 sequence is CASSEQGYEQYF.

For this clone: The genes are named according to mouse. The read falls 4 residues short of the CDR3 end, and the missing part is taken from the germline J gene. The same CDR3 can be traced to other DNA sequences in this sample. This chain joins TRBV13-2 and TRBJ2-2; 10 bases match TRBD2. CDR1 and CDR2 from the germline V gene are NNHNN and SYGAGS (reference sequence). V shed 8 bases and J 1 base; nucleotides not matched to a gene: 2. This CDR3 has 14 residues. The CDR3 sequence: CASRDWGNTGQLYF. CDR3 DNA, as far as it was read: TGTGCCAGTCGGGACTGGGGAAACACCGGG.

This clone was detected many times. Here the gene names and germline are mouse. Coverage ceases 4 residues before the CDR3 finishes, and the germline J gene fills in the end. The chain recombines TRBV19 with TRBJ1-2, with 8 bases identical to TRBD1. In germline, CDR1 is FNHDT, CDR2 SITEND (reference sequence). The CDR3 has 15 amino acids. V was clipped by 0 bases and J by 0 bases; unmatched bases: 1. The part of the CDR3 DNA that was read is TGTGCCAGCAGTATAGCAGGGGGCTCAAACTCC. Translation: CASSIAGGSNS. The complete CDR3 reads CASSIAGGSNSDYTF.

On this clone itself: All gene names here are mouse names. The missing CDR3 end, 4 residues past where the read stops, is filled in from the germline J gene. The J gene is TRBJ1-2, the V gene TRBV5, with D possibly being TRBD1 (6 bases). V was cut by 4 bases and J by 0 bases, with 12 bases left in between. The CDR3 loop spans 15 amino acids. Germline V gives CDR1 LGHNA, CDR2 YNLKQL (reference sequence). CDR3 sequence: CASSPRDNANSDYTF. Partial CDR3 DNA: TGTGCCAGCAGCCCCCGGGACAATGCAAACTCC.

This clone was counted between two and nine times. Mouse gene names and germline throughout. The CDR3 end lies 4 residues beyond the end of the read and is filled in from the germline J gene. The V and J genes are TRBV13-3 and TRBJ1-1; TRBD1 might be the D (6 bases). V lost 3 bases and J 3 bases, leaving 12 bases between the germline ends. Looked up from germline, CDR1 is NNHDY and CDR2 is SYVADS. This CDR3 has 14 amino acids. CDR3 in amino acids: CASSVTGFDTEVFF. CDR3 DNA (partial): TGTGCCAGCAGTGTCACAGGGTTTGACACA.